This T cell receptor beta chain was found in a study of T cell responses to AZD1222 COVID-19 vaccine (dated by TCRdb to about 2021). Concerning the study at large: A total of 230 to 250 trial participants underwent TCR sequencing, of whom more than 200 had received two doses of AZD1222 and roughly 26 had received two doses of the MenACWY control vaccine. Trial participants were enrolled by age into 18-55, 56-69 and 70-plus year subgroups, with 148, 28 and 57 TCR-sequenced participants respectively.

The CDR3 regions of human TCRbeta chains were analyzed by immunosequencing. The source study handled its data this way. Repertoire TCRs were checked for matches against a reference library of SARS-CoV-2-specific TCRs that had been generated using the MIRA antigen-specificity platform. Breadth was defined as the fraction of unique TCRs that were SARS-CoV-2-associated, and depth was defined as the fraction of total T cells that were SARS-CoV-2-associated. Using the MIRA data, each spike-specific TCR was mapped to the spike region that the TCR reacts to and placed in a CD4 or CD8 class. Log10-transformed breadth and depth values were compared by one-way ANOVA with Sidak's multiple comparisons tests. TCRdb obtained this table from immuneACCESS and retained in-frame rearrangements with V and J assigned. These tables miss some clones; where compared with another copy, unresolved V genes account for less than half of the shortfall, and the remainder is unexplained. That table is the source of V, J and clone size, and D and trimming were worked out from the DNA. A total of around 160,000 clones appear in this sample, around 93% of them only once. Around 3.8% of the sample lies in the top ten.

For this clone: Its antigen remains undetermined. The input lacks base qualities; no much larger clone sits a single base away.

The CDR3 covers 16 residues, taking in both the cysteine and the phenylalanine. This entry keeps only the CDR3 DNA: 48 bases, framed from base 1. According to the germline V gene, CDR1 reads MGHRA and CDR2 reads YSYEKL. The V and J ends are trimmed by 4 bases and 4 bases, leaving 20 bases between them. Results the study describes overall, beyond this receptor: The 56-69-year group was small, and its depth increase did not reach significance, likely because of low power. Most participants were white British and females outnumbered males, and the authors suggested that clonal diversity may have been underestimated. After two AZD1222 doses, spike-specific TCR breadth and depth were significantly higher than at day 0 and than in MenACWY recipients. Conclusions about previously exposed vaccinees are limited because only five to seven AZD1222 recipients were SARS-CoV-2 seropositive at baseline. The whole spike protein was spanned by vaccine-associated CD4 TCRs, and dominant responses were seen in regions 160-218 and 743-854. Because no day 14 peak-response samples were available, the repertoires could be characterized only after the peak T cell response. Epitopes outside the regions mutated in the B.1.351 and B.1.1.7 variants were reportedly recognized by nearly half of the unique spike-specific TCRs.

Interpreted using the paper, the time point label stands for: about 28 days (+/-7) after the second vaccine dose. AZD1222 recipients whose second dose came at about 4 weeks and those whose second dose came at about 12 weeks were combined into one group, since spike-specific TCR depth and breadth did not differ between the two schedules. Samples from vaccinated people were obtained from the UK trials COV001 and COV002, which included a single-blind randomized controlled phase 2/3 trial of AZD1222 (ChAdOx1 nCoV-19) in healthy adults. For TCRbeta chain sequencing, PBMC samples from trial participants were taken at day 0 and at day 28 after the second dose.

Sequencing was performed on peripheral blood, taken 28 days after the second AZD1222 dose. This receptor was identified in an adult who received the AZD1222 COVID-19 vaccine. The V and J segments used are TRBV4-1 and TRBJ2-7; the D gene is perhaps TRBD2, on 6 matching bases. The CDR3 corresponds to CASSLDRDSMWYEQYF. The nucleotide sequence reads TGCGCCAGCAGCCTGGACCGGGACTCCATGTGGTACGAGCAGTACTTC.